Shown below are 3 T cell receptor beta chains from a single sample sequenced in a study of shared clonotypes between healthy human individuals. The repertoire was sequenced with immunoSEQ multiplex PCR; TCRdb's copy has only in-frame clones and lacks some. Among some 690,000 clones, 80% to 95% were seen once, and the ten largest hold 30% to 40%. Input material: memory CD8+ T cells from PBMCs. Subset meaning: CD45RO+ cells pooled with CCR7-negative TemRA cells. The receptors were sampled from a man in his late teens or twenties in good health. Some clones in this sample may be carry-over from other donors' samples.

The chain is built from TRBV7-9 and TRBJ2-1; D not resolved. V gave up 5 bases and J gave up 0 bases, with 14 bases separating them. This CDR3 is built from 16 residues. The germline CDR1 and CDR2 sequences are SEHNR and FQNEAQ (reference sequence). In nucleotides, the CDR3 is TGTGCCAGCAGCCCCAAGGACGGGTCCTCCTACAATGAGCAGTTCTTC. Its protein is CASSPKDGSSYNEQFF.

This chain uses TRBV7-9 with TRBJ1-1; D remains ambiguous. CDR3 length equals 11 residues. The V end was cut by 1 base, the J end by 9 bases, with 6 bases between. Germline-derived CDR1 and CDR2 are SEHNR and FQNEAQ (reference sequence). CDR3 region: CASSLDPKAFF. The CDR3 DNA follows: TGTGCCAGCAGCTTAGATCCCAAAGCTTTCTTT.

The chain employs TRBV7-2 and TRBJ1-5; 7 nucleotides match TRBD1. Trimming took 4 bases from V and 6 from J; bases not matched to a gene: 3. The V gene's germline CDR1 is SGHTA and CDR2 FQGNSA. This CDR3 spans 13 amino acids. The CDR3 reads CASSSGGGQPQHF. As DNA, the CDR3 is TGTGCCAGCAGCTCAGGGGGGGGTCAGCCCCAGCATTTT.